The T cell receptor (beta chain) under discussion was sequenced for a study of patients and donors after allogeneic stem cell transplantation. There are many counts of this clonotype. Using its own MiXCR run on the RT-PCR reads, TCRdb lists one record per CDR3 protein. The sample contains about a million distinct CDR3 sequences, approximately 19% of which appear only once. Trimming took off 8 bases at V and 7 bases at J, with 9 bases between the two ends. The CDR3 runs 12 residues. The sample consisted of blood, either unsorted or a sorted T cell fraction (not recorded which). The receptor was derived from a human donor who was either an allogeneic HSCT recipient or a stem cell or donor lymphocyte infusion donor (not recorded which). It is not recorded whose cells these are; they may come from a transplant donor. The rearrangement uses TRBV12-3 or TRBV12-4 and TRBJ1-6; D ambiguous. CDR3 loop: CASLSPNSPLHF. CDR3 nucleotides: TGTGCCAGCCTCTCACCCAATTCACCCCTCCACTTT.